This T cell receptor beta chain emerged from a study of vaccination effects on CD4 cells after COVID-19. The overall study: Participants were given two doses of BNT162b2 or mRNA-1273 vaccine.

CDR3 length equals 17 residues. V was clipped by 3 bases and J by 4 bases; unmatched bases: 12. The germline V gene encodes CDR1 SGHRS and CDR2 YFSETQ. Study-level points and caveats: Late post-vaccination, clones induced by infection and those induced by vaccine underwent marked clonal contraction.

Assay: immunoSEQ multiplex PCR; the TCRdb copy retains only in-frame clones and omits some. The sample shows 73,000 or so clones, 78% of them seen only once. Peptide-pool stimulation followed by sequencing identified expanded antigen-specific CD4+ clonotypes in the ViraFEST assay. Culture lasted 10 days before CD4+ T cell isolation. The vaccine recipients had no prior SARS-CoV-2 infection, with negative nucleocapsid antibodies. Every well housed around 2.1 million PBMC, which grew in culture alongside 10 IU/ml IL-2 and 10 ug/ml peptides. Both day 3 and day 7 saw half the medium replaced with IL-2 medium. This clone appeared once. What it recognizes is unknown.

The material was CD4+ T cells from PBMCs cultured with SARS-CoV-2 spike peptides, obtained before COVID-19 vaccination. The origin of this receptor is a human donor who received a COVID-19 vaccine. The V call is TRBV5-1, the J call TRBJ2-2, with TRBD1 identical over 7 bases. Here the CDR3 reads CASSSNPGTAGTGELFF. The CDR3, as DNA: TGCGCCAGCAGCTCAAACCCCGGGACAGCAGGCACCGGGGAGCTGTTTTTT. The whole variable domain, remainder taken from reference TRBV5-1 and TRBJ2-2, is KAGVTQTPRYLIKTRGQQVTLSCSPISGHRSVSWYQQTPGQGLQFLFEYFSETQRNKGNFPGRFSGRQFSNSRSEMNVSTLELGDSALYLCASSSNPGTAGTGELFFGEGSRLTVL.